This entry describes one TCR beta chain. Study processing details: The assay estimated nucleated cells by amplifying reference gene primers. Some clones are missing from TCRdb's copy, which holds only in-frame ones; the method was immunoSEQ multiplex PCR. V and J calls and clone size come straight from that table; D and trimming were deduced from the DNA. The sample has about 140,000 clones, approximately 88% seen once. This entry is derived from a study of blood T cell repertoires in COVID-19. Overall study: Acute-phase and convalescent COVID-19 samples originated in the United States, Italy and Spain. T cells, B-cell-depleted T cells, or PBMCs provided the cDNA or gDNA that served as material.

This CDR3 contains 13 residues. Germline-derived CDR1 and CDR2 are SGHAT and FQDESV (reference sequence). V gave up 5 bases and J gave up 6 bases; unmatched junction bases: 3. The chain is built from TRBV11-1 and TRBJ1-5; 8 bases line up with TRBD1. Material for sequencing was peripheral blood. The clonotype comes from a human donor in a cohort sampled during active COVID-19. The CDR3 DNA is TGTGCCAGCAGCAGCACAGGGGGTCAGCCCCAGCATTTT. Protein sequence: CASSSTGGQPQHF.